A selection of T cell receptor beta chains follows, all from one sample in a study of STAT5B mutations in CD4+ large granular lymphocyte leukemia. Clones were read by immunoSEQ multiplex PCR, and TCRdb kept only the in-frame ones, dropping some. Among just over 40,000 clones listed, approximately 84% were seen once. Sequencing was performed on CD4+ T cells from blood buffy coats. These receptors were taken from a human donor in good health. CDR3s include the opening cysteine and the closing phenylalanine or tryptophan. Each record gives: J gene, V gene, clone size, D gene, CDR3 protein, CDR3 DNA. D genes are given only for firm matches. Clone sizes are given selectively: once, few, many, or a class where the clone is expanded.

J gene: TRBJ2-7
V gene: TRBV5-4
clone size: NA
D gene: TRBD2
CDR3 protein: CASSASSGGTYEQYF
CDR3 DNA: TGTGCCAGCAGCGCAAGCAGCGGGGGGACCTACGAGCAGTACTTC

J gene: TRBJ2-3
V gene: TRBV7-2
clone size: NA
D gene: TRBD2
CDR3 protein: CASSLGGGGANTQYF
CDR3 DNA: TGTGCCAGCAGCTTAGGAGGCGGGGGGGCAAATACGCAGTATTTT

J gene: TRBJ2-2
V gene: TRBV7-7
clone size: NA
D gene: NA
CDR3 protein: CASSPRQINTGELFF
CDR3 DNA: TGTGCCAGCAGCCCTCGACAGATAAACACCGGGGAGCTGTTTTTT

J gene: TRBJ2-1
V gene: TRBV13
clone size: NA
D gene: TRBD2
CDR3 protein: CASSSLAGGPLNEQFF
CDR3 DNA: TGTGCCAGCAGCTCACTAGCGGGGGGGCCTCTGAATGAGCAGTTCTTC

J gene: TRBJ2-5
V gene: TRBV6-6
clone size: NA
D gene: TRBD2
CDR3 protein: CASSYPGGAETQYF
CDR3 DNA: TGTGCCAGCAGTTACCCCGGGGGGGCCGAGACCCAGTACTTC

J gene: TRBJ2-5
V gene: TRBV9
clone size: few
D gene: TRBD2
CDR3 protein: CASSVGLAQETQYF
CDR3 DNA: TGTGCCAGCAGCGTCGGACTAGCCCAAGAGACCCAGTACTTC

J gene: TRBJ2-2
V gene: TRBV18
clone size: few
D gene: TRBD2
CDR3 protein: CASSSRGLAGNTGELFF
CDR3 DNA: TGTGCCAGCTCATCCCGGGGGCTAGCGGGGAACACCGGGGAGCTGTTTTTT

J gene: TRBJ1-2
V gene: TRBV5-8
clone size: NA
D gene: TRBD1
CDR3 protein: CASSRDSLGYTF
CDR3 DNA: TGTGCCAGCAGCCGGGACAGCCTTGGCTACACCTTC

J gene: TRBJ2-3
V gene: TRBV19
clone size: NA
D gene: NA
CDR3 protein: CASSIGGTHGTDTQYF
CDR3 DNA: TGTGCCAGTAGTATAGGCGGGACTCATGGCACAGATACGCAGTATTTT

J gene: TRBJ1-6
V gene: TRBV7-2
clone size: few
D gene: NA
CDR3 protein: CASSLQTPSNSPLHF
CDR3 DNA: TGTGCCAGCAGCCTACAGACACCCTCAAATTCACCCCTCCACTTT

J gene: TRBJ1-2
V gene: TRBV27
clone size: NA
D gene: NA
CDR3 protein: CASSLLGTYGYTF
CDR3 DNA: TGTGCCAGCAGTTTACTTGGAACCTATGGCTACACCTTC

J gene: TRBJ2-1
V gene: TRBV7-2
clone size: NA
D gene: TRBD2
CDR3 protein: CASSLVFSGGGFF
CDR3 DNA: TGTGCCAGCAGCTTAGTGTTTAGCGGGGGTGGGTTCTTC

J gene: TRBJ2-2
V gene: TRBV19
clone size: NA
D gene: NA
CDR3 protein: CASSTPGHPNTGELFF
CDR3 DNA: TGTGCCAGTAGTACGCCGGGACACCCGAACACCGGGGAGCTGTTTTTT

J gene: TRBJ2-7
V gene: TRBV10-1
clone size: few
D gene: NA
CDR3 protein: CASSPGRSYEQYF
CDR3 DNA: TGCGCCAGCAGTCCAGGGAGGTCCTACGAGCAGTACTTC